This T cell receptor beta chain was recorded in a study of blood T cell repertoires in COVID-19 (TCRdb year 2020). Describing the broader study: The collaborator samples originated in the United States, Italy and Spain and spanned the acute and convalescent phases of COVID-19. A de-identified subject ID, COVID-19 status, age in years and sex were almost always included in the sample metadata. HLA class I and class II types, where available, came from metadata supplied by the sample provider rather than from assay-based typing. The dataset comprised deeply sampled blood TCRbeta repertoires from subjects exposed to, actively infected with, or recovered from COVID-19. The prospective study material was composed of cDNA or gDNA derived from T cells, B-cell-depleted T cells, or PBMCs. A freely available public database, intended as a resource for researchers studying the immune response to SARS-CoV-2, is where the repertoires were released. The samples were drawn from the first 160 participants of the ongoing ImmuneRACE study and from about 1,200 subjects provided by 6 global collaborators. Findings and caveats that apply to the study as a whole: The quantity of clinical and demographic metadata differed by source and by participant and was supplied without curation.

In the prospective study, participants were about 18 to 95 years old, resided in about two dozen geographic areas of the United States, and were enrolled through a virtual design. In the prospective study, participants were assigned to cohorts based on the clinical history participants reported in a screening survey and a study questionnaire. For ImmuneRACE Cohort 3, a participant was defined as recovered based on two consecutive negative NP/OP PCR tests, clearance by a healthcare professional, or resolution of symptoms. Mobile phlebotomists in the prospective study collected whole blood, serum and a nasopharyngeal or oropharyngeal swab from every participant. Prospective study participants could optionally give additional blood draws and questionnaires over an approximately 2-month period. Blood samples from the prospective study were shipped frozen or at room temperature prior to DNA extraction.

TCRbeta CDR3 regions were amplified from genomic DNA using the immunoSEQ Assay, a bias-controlled multiplex PCR. The paper's data handling went like this. The number of nucleated cells in each sample was estimated by amplification of reference gene primers within the assay. To quantify the absolute abundance of each unique TCRbeta CDR3 rearrangement, sequence reads were collapsed and filtered. For each sample, productive Simpson clonality was calculated by taking the square root of Simpson's diversity index across productive rearrangements. Not all clones reach the TCRdb copy of this immuneACCESS table, which keeps in-frame sequences only. Checked studies attribute under half of the gap to unresolved V genes and leave the rest unexplained. Clonal size and the V and J genes are those of that table, whereas D and trimming came from the DNA. Here the sample has over 130,000 clones; 60% to 80% occur a single time. Together, the top ten hold 2.5% to 3% of the sample.

On this clone: Its antigen is not yet known. Base qualities are not provided; no much larger clone lies one nucleotide away.

Sequencing input: PBMCs or T cells enriched from blood (not recorded which). This sequence was found in a woman aged 45-59 years who had recovered from COVID-19.

Here the CDR3 is given as CASSPLAGVNTEAFF. The nucleotides are TGTGCCAGCAGCCCCTTGGCAGGGGTGAACACTGAAGCTTTCTTT. Here the chain combines TRBV7-2 and TRBJ1-1; D gene: possibly TRBD1, on 6 matching bases. The germline V gene supplies CDR1 SGHTA and CDR2 FQGNSA. V was cut back by 5 bases and J by 0 bases, leaving a gap of 13 bases between them. From the cysteine up to the phenylalanine, the CDR3 has a length of 15 residues. Only the CDR3 DNA is retained, 45 bases long and in frame from the first base.